These T cell receptor beta chains were read from a single sample in a study of OX40 agonist ivuxolimab in advanced cancers. Repertoires were generated with immunoSEQ multiplex PCR, while TCRdb's copy carries only in-frame clones and drops some. The sample contains some 80,000 clones, approximately 85% of which appear only once. Here the sequenced sample was CD4+ or CD8+ T cells sorted from blood, taken in a trial of the OX40 agonist ivuxolimab. The receptor set was obtained from an adult with an advanced solid tumor such as melanoma, head and neck, liver or kidney cancer. The CDR3 runs from the conserved cysteine through the conserved F or W.

len	v_gene	CDR3aa
16	TRBV19	CASSHSGRPTYNEQFF
16	TRBV11-3	CASSSGLAAYTDTQYF
18	TRBV7-8	CASRRLAGGSVTSYEQYF
14	TRBV6-6	CASSPGGGDYGYTF
15	TRBV5-1	CASSPVGGFRGEAFF
14	TRBV10-3	CAISEGGSGYEQYF
10	TRBV2	CASSEIKAFF
13	TRBV7-3	CASSLKVTDEAFF
15	TRBV7-8	CASSLVPGVPTEAFF
15	TRBV5-1	CASSPDRAVNTEAFF
16	TRBV30	CAWSSPLAGGLDTQYF
17	TRBV7-9	CASSLARQGMRNSPLHF
13	TRBV19	CASSRGRTQPQHF
14	TRBV5-1	CATSNGVHTDTQYF
13	TRBV19	CASSLRGYGEQYF
15	TRBV7-8	CASSPRGQFTDTQYF
19	TRBV2	CASTTSGSGGGPKANVLTF
15	TRBV6-5	CASSAGGSYNSPLHF
13	TRBV2	CASNPRGPSEQYF
14	TRBV6-1	CASRDSSSGNTIYF
15	TRBV30	CAWSPQGAFGYGYTF
13	TRBV27	CASSLFYPHTTFF
12	TRBV5-1	CASSYGNTEAFF
15	TRBV6-5	CASSYWRDGSGELFF
12	TRBV7-8	CASSLESAEAFF
15	TRBV5-1	CASSLDHTSGNTIYF
16	TRBV6-4	CASSELAGPMTDTQYF
13	TRBV5-1	CASSLGPQGGYTF
18	TRBV4-3	CASSRSWSGVGNNSPLHF
13	TRBV21-1	CASSKAPNSPLHF
15	TRBV4-1	CASSQDLDKTQPQHF
15	TRBV9	CASSVEGEGSNIQYF
11	TRBV11-2	CASSYGYEQYF
12	TRBV30	CAWRRAPGTLHF
14	TRBV11-3	CASSLGDMNTEAFF